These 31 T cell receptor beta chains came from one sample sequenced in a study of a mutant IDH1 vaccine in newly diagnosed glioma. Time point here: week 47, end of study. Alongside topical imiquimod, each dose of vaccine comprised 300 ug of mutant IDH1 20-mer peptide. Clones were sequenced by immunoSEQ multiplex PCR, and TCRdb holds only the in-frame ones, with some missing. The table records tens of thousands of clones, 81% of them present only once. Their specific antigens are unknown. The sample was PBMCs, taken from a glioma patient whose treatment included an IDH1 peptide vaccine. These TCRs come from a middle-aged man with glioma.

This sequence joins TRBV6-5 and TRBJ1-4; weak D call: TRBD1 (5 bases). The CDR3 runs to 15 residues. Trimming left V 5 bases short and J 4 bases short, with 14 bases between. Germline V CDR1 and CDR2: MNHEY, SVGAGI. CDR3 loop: CASSPGPPFNEKLFF. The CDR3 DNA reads TGTGCCAGCAGTCCGGGACCGCCGTTTAATGAAAAACTGTTTTTT.

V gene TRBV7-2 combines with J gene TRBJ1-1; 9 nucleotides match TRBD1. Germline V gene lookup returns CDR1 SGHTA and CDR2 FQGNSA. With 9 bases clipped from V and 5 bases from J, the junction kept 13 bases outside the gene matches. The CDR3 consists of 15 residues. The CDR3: CASLNPGQGGTEAFF. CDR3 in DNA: TGTGCCAGTCTTAACCCGGGACAGGGAGGAACTGAAGCTTTCTTT.

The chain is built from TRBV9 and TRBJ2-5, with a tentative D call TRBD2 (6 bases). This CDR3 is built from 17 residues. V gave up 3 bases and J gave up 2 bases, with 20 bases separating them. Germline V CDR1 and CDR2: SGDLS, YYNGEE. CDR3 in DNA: TGTGCCAGCAGCGCGACCACAGGTGGCGGAGGGCAAGAGACCCAGTACTTC. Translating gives CASSATTGGGGQETQYF.

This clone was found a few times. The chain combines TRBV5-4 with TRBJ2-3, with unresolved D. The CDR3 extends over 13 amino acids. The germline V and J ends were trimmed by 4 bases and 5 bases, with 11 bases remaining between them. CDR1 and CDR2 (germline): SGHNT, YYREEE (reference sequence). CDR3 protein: CASSRSSRDTQYF. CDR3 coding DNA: TGTGCCAGCAGCCGGAGTTCTCGAGATACGCAGTATTTT.

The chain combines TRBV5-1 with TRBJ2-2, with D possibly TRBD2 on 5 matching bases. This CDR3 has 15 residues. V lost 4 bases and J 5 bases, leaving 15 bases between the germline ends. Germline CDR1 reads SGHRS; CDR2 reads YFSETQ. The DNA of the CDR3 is TGCGCCAGCAGCGTAGCGACAACCGGAACCGGGGAGCTGTTTTTT. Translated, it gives CASSVATTGTGELFF.

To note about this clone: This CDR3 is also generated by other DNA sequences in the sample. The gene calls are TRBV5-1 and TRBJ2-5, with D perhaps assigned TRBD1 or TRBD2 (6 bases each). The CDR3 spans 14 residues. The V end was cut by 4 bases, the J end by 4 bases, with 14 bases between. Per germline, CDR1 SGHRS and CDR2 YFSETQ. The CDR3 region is CASSLGGQGETQYF. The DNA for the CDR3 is TGCGCCAGCAGCCTCGGGGGCCAGGGAGAGACCCAGTACTTC.

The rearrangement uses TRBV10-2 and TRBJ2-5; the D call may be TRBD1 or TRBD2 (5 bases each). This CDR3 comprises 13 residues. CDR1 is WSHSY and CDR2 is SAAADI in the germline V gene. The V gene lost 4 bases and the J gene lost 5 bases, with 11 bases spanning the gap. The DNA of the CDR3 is TGCGCCAGCAGTGTGGGGGTCAGGGAGACCCAGTACTTC. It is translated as CASSVGVRETQYF.

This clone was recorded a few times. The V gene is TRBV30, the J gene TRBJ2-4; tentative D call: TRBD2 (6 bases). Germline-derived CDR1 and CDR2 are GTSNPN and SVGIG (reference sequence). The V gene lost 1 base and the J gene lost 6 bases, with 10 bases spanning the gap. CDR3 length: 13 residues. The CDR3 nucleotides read TGTGCCTGGAGTGAAGGACTAAGAAACATTCAGTACTTC. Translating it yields CAWSEGLRNIQYF.

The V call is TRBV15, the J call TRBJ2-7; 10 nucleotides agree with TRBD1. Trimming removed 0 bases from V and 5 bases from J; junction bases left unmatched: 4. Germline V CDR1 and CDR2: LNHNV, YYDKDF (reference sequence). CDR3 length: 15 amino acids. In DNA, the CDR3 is TGTGCCACCAGCAGAGAGGGGGACAGGGGCAACGAGCAGTACTTC. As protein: CATSREGDRGNEQYF. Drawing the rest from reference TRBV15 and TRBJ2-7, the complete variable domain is DAMVIQNPRYQVTQFGKPVTLSCSQTLNHNVMYWYQQKSSQAPKLLFHYYDKDFNNEADTPDNFQSRRPNTSFCFLDIRSPGLGDTAMYLCATSREGDRGNEQYFGPGTRLTVT.

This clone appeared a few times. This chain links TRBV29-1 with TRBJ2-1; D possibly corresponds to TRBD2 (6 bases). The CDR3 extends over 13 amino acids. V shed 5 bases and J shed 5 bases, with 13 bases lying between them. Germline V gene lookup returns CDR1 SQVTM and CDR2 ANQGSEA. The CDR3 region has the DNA TGCAGCGTTCAGGCTAGCGCTAACAATGAGCAGTTCTTC. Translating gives CSVQASANNEQFF.

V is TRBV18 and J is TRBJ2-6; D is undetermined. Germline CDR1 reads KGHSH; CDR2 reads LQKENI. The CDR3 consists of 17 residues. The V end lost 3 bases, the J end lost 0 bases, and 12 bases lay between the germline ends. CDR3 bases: TGTGCCAGCTCACCTCTGACCGCCAACTCTGGGGCCAACGTCCTGACTTTC. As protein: CASSPLTANSGANVLTF. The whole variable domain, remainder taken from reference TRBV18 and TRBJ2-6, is NAGVMQNPRHLVRRRGQEARLRCSPMKGHSHVYWYRQLPEEGLKFMVYLQKENIIDESGMPKERFSAEFPKEGPSILRIQQVVRGDSAAYFCASSPLTANSGANVLTFGAGSRLTVL.

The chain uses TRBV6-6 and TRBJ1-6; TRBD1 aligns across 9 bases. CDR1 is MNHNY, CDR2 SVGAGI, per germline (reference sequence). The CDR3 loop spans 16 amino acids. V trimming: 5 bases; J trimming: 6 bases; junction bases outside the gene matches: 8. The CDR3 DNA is TGTGCCAGCAGTACAGGACAGGGGAATAGTAATTCACCCCTCCACTTT. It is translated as CASSTGQGNSNSPLHF.

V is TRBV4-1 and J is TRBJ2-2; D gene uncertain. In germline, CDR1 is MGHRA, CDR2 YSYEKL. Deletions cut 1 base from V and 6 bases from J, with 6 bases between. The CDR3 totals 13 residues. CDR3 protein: CASSQAGPGELFF. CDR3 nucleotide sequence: TGCGCCAGCAGCCAAGCAGGCCCCGGGGAGCTGTTTTTT.

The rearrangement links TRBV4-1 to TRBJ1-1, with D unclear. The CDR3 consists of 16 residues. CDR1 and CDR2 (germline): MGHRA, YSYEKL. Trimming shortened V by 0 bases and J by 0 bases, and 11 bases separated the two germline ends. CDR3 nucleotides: TGCGCCAGCAGCCAAGAGTATCAACTTCTGAACACTGAAGCTTTCTTT. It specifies CASSQEYQLLNTEAFF.

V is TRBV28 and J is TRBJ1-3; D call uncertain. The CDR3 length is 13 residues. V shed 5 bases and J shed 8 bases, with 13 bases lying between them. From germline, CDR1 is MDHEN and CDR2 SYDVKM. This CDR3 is CASSVVEGYTIYF. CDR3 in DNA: TGTGCCAGCAGTGTCGTAGAGGGATACACCATATATTTT.

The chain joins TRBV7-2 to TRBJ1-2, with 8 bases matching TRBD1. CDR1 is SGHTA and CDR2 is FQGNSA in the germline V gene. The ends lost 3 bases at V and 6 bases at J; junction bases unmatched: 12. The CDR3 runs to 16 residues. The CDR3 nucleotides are TGTGCCAGCAGCTTCCCTCTATTGACAGGGGATAATGGCTACACCTTC. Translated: CASSFPLLTGDNGYTF.

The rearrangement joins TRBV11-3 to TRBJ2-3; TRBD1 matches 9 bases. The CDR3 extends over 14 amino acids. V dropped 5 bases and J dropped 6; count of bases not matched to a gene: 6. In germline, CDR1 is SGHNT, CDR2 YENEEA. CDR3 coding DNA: TGTGCCAGCAGCCGGGACAGGGCGGGCGATACGCAGTATTTT. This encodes CASSRDRAGDTQYF.

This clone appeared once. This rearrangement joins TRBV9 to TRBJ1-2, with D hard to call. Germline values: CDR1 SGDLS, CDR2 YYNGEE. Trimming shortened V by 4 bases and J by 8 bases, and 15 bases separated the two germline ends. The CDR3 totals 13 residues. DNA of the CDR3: TGTGCCAGCAGCCTCCTGACGAAGGGCGGCTACACCTTC. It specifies CASSLLTKGGYTF.

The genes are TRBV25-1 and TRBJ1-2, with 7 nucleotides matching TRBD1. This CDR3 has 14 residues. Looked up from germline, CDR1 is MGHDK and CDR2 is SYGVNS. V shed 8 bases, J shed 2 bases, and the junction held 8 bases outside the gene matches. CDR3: CASSYRGLNYGYTF. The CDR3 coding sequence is TGTGCCAGCTCATACAGGGGTCTAAACTATGGCTACACCTTC.

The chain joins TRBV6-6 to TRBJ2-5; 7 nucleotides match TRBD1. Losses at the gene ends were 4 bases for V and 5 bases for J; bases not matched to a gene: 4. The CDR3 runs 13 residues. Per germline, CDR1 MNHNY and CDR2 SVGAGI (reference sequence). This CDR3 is CASSFTGAETQYF. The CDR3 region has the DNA TGTGCCAGCAGTTTCACAGGGGCGGAGACCCAGTACTTC.

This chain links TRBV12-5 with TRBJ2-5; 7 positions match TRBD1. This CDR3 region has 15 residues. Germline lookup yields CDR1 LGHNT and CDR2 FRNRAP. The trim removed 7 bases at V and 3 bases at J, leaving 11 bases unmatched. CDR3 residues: CASVRDLGGEETQYF. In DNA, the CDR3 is TGTGCTAGTGTCAGGGACCTAGGGGGCGAAGAGACCCAGTACTTC.

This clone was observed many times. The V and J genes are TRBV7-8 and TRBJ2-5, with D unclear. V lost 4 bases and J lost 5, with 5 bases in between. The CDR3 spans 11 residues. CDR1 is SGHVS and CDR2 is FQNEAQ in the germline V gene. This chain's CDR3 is CASSSRETQYF. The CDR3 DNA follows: TGTGCCAGCAGCTCCAGGGAGACCCAGTACTTC.

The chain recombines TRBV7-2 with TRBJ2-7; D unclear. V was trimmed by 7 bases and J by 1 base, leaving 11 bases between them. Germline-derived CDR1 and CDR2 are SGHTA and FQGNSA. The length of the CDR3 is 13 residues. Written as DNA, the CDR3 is TGTGCCAGCACTTACACCGGGTCCTACGAGCAGTACTTC. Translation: CASTYTGSYEQYF.

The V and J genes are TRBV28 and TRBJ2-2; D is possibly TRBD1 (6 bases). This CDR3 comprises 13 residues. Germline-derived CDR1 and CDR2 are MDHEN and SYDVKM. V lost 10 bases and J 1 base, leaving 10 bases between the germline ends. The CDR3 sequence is CATLDRNTGELFF. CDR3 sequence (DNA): TGTGCCACCCTGGACAGGAACACCGGGGAGCTGTTTTTT.

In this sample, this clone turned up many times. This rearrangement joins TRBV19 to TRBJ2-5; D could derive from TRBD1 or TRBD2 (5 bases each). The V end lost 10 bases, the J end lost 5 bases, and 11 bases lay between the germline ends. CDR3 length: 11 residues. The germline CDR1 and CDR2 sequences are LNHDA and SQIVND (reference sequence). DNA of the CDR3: TGTGCCACCCGGTGGGGGGAGACCCAGTACTTC. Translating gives CATRWGETQYF.

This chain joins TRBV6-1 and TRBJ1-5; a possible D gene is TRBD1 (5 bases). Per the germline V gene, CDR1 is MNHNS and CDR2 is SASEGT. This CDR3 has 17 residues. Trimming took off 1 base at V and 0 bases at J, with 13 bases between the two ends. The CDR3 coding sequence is TGTGCCAGCAGTGAAGTACCCCGACAGTATAGCAATCAGCCCCAGCATTTT. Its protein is CASSEVPRQYSNQPQHF.

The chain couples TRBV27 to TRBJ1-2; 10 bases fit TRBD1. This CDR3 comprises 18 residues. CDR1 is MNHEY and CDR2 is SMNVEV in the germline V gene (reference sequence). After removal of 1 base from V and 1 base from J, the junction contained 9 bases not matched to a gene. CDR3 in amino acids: CASSLYPDRGRRNYGYTF. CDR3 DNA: TGTGCCAGCAGTTTATATCCCGACAGGGGGCGGCGTAACTATGGCTACACCTTC.

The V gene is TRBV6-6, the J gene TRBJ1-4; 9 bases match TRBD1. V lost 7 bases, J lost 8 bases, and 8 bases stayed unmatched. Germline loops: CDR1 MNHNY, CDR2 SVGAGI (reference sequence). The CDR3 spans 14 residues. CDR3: CASTKGQGGEKLFF. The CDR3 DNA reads TGTGCCAGCACCAAGGGACAGGGAGGAGAAAAACTGTTTTTT.

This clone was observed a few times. The CDR3 reads CASSLGDANEKLFF. In DNA form, the CDR3 reads TGTGCCAGCAGCTTGGGGGACGCTAATGAAAAACTGTTTTTT. The V and J genes are TRBV7-9 and TRBJ1-4; maybe TRBD1 (5 bases). V gave up 3 bases and J gave up 3 bases, with 8 bases separating them. This CDR3 is built from 14 residues. Germline V lookup: CDR1 SEHNR, CDR2 FQNEAQ (reference sequence).

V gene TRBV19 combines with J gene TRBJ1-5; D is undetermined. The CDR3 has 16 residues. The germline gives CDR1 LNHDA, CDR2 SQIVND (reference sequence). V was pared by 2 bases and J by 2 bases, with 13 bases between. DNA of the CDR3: TGTGCCAGTAGTATACCGTCCTCATGGCGCAATCAGCCCCAGCATTTT. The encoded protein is CASSIPSSWRNQPQHF.

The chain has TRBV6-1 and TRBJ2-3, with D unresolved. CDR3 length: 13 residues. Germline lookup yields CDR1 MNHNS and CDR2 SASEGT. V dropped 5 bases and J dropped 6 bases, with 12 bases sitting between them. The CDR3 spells CASSFRISDTQYF. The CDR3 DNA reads TGTGCCAGCAGTTTCCGGATCTCGGATACGCAGTATTTT.